This TCR beta chain originates from a study of blood T cell repertoires in COVID-19. The overall study: The United States, Italy and Spain supplied acute and convalescent COVID-19 samples.

After removal of 3 bases from V and 2 bases from J, the junction contained 9 bases not matched to a gene. Per the germline V gene, CDR1 is SEHNR and CDR2 is FQNEAQ (reference sequence). CDR3 length equals 17 residues. Per the original data handling: Counts of nucleated cells, estimated from reference gene primer amplification, were obtained. Only in-frame clones appear in the TCRdb table, and some are missing; sequencing was by immunoSEQ multiplex PCR. The V and J calls and the clone size are those of that table, but D and trimming were determined from the DNA. The sample contains approximately 160,000 clones, around 86% of which appear only once. During active infection, Seattle patients enrolled and were then monitored through disease.

The receptor comes from a man aged 55 to 70 with COVID-19, enrolled during active disease. The sequencing input was peripheral blood. This sequence joins TRBV7-9 and TRBJ2-5, with TRBD1 matching over 10 bases. The CDR3 DNA is TGTGCCAGCAGCTTCGGGACCGGGACAGGGGCGCAAGAGACCCAGTACTTC. Translated, it gives CASSFGTGTGAQETQYF. Drawing the rest from reference TRBV7-9 and TRBJ2-5, the complete variable domain is DTGVSQNPRHKITKRGQNVTFRCDPISEHNRLYWYRQTLGQGPEFLTYFQNEAQLEKSRLLSDRFSAERPKGSFSTLEIQRTEQGDSAMYLCASSFGTGTGAQETQYFGPGTRLLVL.